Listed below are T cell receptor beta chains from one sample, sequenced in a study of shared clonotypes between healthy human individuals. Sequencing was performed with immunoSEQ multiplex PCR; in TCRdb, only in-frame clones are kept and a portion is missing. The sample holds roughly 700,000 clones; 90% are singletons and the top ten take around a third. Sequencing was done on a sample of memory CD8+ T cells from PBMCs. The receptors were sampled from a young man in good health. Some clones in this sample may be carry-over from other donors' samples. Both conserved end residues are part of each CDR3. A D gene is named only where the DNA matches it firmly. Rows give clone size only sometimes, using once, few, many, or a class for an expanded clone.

CASSLGALAGGPLVYEQYF TGTGCCAGCAGCCTAGGGGCGCTAGCGGGAGGACCTCTCGTCTACGAGCAGTACTTC TRBV5-6 - TRBJ2-7 TRBD2
CASSVYGDSLIKLFF TGTGCCAGCAGTGTTTACGGGGATTCTCTGATAAAACTGTTTTTT TRBV27 - TRBJ1-4 -
CASRPSRGNVNEQYF TGTGCCAGCAGGCCCTCCCGGGGGAACGTGAACGAGCAGTACTTC TRBV27 - TRBJ2-7 -
CASSLKLGDEQFF TGTGCCAGCAGCCTGAAATTGGGCGATGAGCAGTTCTTC TRBV4-2 - TRBJ2-1 -
CASGRVAGSYNEQFF TGTGCCAGCGGTCGGGTAGCGGGGTCCTACAATGAGCAGTTCTTC TRBV28 - TRBJ2-1 TRBD2
CASSATGTNEQYF TGCGCCAGCAGCGCGACCGGGACAAACGAGCAGTACTTC TRBV5-1 - TRBJ2-7 -
CASSPHSGRDLSYNEQFF TGTGCCAGCAGCCCCCATAGCGGGAGGGACCTCTCCTACAATGAGCAGTTCTTC TRBV9 - TRBJ2-1 TRBD2
CASTADREETQYF TGTGCCAGCACCGCGGACAGGGAGGAGACCCAGTACTTC TRBV27 - TRBJ2-5 TRBD1
CASSVGRGTNEKLFF TGTGCCAGCAGTGTCGGAAGGGGCACTAATGAAAAACTGTTTTTT TRBV2 - TRBJ1-4 -
CASSLGADEQYF TGCGCCAGCAGCCTGGGTGCGGACGAGCAGTACTTC TRBV4-1 - TRBJ2-7 -
CASSLIQGGEKLFF TGTGCCAGCAGTTTAATACAGGGGGGGGAAAAACTGTTTTTT TRBV27 - TRBJ1-4 TRBD1
CASRPGQTSTDTQYF TGTGCCAGCCGGCCGGGACAAACTAGCACAGATACGCAGTATTTT TRBV6-1 - TRBJ2-3 -
CASSPPGLLREQYF TGTGCCAGCAGTCCCCCGGGACTCTTGAGGGAGCAGTACTTC TRBV27 - TRBJ2-7 -
CANGQDGRYQPQHF TGTGCCAACGGCCAGGACGGCAGATATCAGCCCCAGCATTTT TRBV28 - TRBJ1-5 -
CASSTGGAFYEQYF TGTGCCAGTAGCACAGGGGGCGCATTCTACGAGCAGTACTTC TRBV19 - TRBJ2-7 TRBD1
CASSLRGGRAFF TGTGCCAGCAGCTTACGAGGAGGAAGAGCTTTCTTT TRBV11-3 - TRBJ1-1 -
CATSMGLAANYEQYF TGTGCCACCAGCATGGGACTAGCGGCCAACTACGAGCAGTACTTC TRBV15 - TRBJ2-7 TRBD2
CASSPLRPGQSPEQYF TGTGCCAGCAGTCCTCTACGACCGGGCCAAAGCCCCGAGCAGTACTTC TRBV27 - TRBJ2-7 -
CASSVGTAFSDEQFF TGTGCCAGCAGCGTCGGGACAGCCTTTAGCGATGAGCAGTTCTTC TRBV9 - TRBJ2-1 TRBD1
CASSPNYEQYF TGTGCCAGCAGTCCCAACTACGAGCAGTACTTC TRBV7-9 - TRBJ2-7 -
CASGTGGYGYTF TGTGCCAGCGGGACAGGGGGCTATGGCTACACCTTC TRBV27 - TRBJ1-2 TRBD1
CASSSSGRLSSYNEQFF TGTGCCAGCAGCTCCTCCGGGAGGCTGAGCTCCTACAATGAGCAGTTCTTC TRBV7-9 - TRBJ2-1 TRBD2
CASSAAGTVYNEQFF TGTGCCAGCAGCGCCGCCGGGACAGTCTACAATGAGCAGTTCTTC TRBV9 - TRBJ2-1 TRBD1
CASSFWVRFYGYTF TGTGCCAGCAGCTTTTGGGTCAGATTCTATGGCTACACCTTC TRBV7-3 - TRBJ1-2 -
CASSYYSGENTGELFF TGTGCCAGCAGTTACTATAGCGGAGAAAACACCGGGGAGCTGTTTTTT TRBV6-5 - TRBJ2-2 -
CASSLYPPTGTGSYEQYF TGTGCCAGCAGTTTATATCCCCCGACCGGGACAGGGTCCTACGAGCAGTACTTC TRBV27 once TRBJ2-7 TRBD1
CASSLQGGFNYGYTF TGCGCCAGCAGCTTGCAGGGAGGCTTTAACTATGGCTACACCTTC TRBV5-1 - TRBJ1-2 -
CASSEGPEIGTYEQYF TGTGCCAGCAGCGAGGGACCCGAAATTGGGACCTACGAGCAGTACTTC TRBV9 - TRBJ2-7 -
CASSLRRDRVYEQYF TGCGCCAGCAGCCTACGCCGGGACAGGGTCTACGAGCAGTACTTC TRBV4-1 - TRBJ2-7 TRBD1
CASSLRGRTLYGYTF TGTGCCAGCAGCCTGCGGGGACGGACTTTATATGGCTACACCTTC TRBV28 few TRBJ1-2 -
CASSQDRMTRLSGNTIYF TGCGCCAGCAGCCAAGATCGGATGACGAGGCTCTCTGGAAACACCATATATTTT TRBV4-3 - TRBJ1-3 -